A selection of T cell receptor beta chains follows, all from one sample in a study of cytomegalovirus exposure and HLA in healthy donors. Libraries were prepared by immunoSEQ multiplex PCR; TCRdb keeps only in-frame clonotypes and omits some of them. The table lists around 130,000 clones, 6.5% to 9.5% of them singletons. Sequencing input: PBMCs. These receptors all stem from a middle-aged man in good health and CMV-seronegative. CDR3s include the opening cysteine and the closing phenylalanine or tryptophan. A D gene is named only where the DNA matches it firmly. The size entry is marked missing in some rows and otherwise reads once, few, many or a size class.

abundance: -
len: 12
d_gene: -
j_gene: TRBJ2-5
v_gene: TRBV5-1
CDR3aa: CASNGREETQYF
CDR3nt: TGCGCCAGCAACGGCAGGGAAGAGACCCAGTACTTC

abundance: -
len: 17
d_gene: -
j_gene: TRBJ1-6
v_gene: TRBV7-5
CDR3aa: CAKGVGSGGSYNSPLHF
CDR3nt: TGTGCCAAGGGTGTGGGCTCCGGGGGCTCCTATAATTCACCCCTCCACTTT

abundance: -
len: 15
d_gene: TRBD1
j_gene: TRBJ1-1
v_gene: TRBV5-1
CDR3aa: CASSARTGPNTEAFF
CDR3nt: TGCGCCAGCAGCGCGAGGACAGGCCCGAACACTGAAGCTTTCTTT

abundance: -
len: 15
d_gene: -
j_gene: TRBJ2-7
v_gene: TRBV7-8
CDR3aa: CASSLVLQGSYEQYF
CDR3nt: TGTGCCAGCAGCTTAGTCTTACAGGGCTCCTACGAGCAGTACTTC

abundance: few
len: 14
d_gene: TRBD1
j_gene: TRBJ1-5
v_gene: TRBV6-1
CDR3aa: CASSGTGANQPQHF
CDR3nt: TGTGCCAGCAGTGGAACAGGGGCCAATCAGCCCCAGCATTTT

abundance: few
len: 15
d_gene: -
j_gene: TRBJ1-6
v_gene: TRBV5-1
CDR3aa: CASSLSQGPNSPLHF
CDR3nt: TGCGCCAGCAGCTTATCACAGGGCCCCAATTCACCCCTCCACTTT

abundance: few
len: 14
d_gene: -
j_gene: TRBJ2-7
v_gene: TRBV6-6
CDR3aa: CASSYSGRDNEQYF
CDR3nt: TGTGCCAGCAGTTACTCGGGCAGGGATAACGAGCAGTACTTC

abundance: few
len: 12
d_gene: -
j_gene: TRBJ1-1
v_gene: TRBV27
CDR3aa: CASSSLYTEAFF
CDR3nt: TGTGCCAGCAGTTCTCTGTACACTGAAGCTTTCTTT

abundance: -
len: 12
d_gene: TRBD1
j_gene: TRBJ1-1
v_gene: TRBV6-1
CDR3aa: CASSGDRGEAFF
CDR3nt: TGTGCCAGCAGTGGGGACAGGGGGGAAGCTTTCTTT

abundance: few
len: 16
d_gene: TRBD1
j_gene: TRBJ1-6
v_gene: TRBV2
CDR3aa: CASSDGDRDDNSPLHF
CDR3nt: TGTGCCAGCAGTGACGGGGACAGAGATGATAATTCACCCCTCCACTTT

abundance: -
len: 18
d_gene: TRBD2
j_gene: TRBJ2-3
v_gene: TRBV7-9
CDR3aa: CASRLPGLAGENRDTQYF
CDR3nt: TGTGCCAGCAGACTTCCGGGACTAGCGGGGGAGAACCGGGATACGCAGTATTTT

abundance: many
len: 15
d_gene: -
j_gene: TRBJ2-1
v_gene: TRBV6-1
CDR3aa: CASSEGLGGYNEQFF
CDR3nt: TGTGCCAGCAGTGAAGGGCTCGGGGGATACAATGAGCAGTTCTTC

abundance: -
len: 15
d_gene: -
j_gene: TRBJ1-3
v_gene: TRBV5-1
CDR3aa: CASSLAAGAGNTIYF
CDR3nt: TGCGCCAGCAGCTTGGCGGCAGGGGCTGGAAACACCATATATTTT

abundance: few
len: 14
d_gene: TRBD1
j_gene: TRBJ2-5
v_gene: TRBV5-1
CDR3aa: CASSPRQGGETQYF
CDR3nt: TGCGCCAGCAGCCCTCGACAGGGTGGAGAGACCCAGTACTTC

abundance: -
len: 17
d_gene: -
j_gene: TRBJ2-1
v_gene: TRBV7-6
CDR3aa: CASSLALAGSSYNEQFF
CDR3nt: TGTGCCAGCAGCTTAGCCCTGGCGGGGAGCTCCTACAATGAGCAGTTCTTC

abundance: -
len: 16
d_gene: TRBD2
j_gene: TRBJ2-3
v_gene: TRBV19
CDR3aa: CASSPRLAGSTDTQYF
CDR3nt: TGTGCCAGTAGTCCTCGACTAGCGGGTAGCACAGATACGCAGTATTTT

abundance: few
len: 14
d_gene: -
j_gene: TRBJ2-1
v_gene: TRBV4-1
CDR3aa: CASSQVIGGNEQFF
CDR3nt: TGCGCCAGCAGCCAAGTGATAGGGGGCAATGAGCAGTTCTTC